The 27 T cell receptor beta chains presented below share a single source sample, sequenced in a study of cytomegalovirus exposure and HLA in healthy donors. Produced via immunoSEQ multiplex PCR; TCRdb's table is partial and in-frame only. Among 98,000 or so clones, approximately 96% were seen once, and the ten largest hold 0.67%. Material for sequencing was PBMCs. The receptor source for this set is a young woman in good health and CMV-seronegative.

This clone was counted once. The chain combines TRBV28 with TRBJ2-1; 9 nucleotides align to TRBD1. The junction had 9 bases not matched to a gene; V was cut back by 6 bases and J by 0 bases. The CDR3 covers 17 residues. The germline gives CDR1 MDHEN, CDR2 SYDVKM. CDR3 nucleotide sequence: TGTGCCAGCAGCTGGGGACAGGGTTTGGGCTCCTACAATGAGCAGTTCTTC. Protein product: CASSWGQGLGSYNEQFF. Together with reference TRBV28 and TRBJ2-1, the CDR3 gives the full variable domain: DVKVTQSSRYLVKRTGEKVFLECVQDMDHENMFWYRQDPGLGLRLIYFSYDVKMKEKGDIPEGYSVSREKKERFSLILESASTNQTSMYLCASSWGQGLGSYNEQFFGPGTRLTVL.

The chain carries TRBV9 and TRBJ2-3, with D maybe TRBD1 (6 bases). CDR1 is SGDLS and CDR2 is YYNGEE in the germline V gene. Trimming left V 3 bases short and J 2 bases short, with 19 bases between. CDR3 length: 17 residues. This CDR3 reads CASSDGTNPGYTDTQYF. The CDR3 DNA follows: TGTGCCAGCAGCGACGGGACAAACCCTGGGTACACAGATACGCAGTATTTT.

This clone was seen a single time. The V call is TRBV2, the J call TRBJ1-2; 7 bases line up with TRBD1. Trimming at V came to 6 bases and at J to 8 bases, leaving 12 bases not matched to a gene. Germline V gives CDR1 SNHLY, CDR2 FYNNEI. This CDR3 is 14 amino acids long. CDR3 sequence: CASRPFTGDRGYTF. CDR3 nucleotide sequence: TGTGCCAGCAGACCTTTCACAGGGGACCGAGGCTACACCTTC.

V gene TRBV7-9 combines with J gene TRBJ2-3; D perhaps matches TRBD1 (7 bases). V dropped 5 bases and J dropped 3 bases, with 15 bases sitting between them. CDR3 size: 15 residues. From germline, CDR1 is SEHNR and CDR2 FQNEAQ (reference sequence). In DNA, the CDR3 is TGTGCCAGCAGCCCCAGGGGGGATGTGACAGATACGCAGTATTTT. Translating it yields CASSPRGDVTDTQYF.

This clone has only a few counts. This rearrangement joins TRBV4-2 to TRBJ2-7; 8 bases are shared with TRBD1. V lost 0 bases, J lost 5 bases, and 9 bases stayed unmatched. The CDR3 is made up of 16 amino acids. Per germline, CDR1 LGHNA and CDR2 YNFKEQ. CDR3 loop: CASSQDHGQGYNEQYF. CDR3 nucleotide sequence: TGTGCCAGCAGCCAAGATCATGGACAGGGATATAACGAGCAGTACTTC.

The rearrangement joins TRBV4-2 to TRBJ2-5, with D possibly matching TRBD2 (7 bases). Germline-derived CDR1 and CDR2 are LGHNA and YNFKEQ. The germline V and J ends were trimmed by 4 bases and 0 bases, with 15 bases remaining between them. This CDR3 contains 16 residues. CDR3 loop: CASSPLWGGHQETQYF. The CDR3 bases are TGTGCCAGCAGCCCCCTGTGGGGGGGCCACCAAGAGACCCAGTACTTC.

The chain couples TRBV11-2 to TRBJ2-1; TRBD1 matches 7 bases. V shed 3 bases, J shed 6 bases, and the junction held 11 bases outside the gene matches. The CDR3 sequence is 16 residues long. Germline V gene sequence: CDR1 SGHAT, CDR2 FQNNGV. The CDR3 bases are TGTGCCAGCAGCTTCACCCCTCACCGGGACAGCAATGAGCAGTTCTTC. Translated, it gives CASSFTPHRDSNEQFF. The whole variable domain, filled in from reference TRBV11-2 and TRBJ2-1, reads EAGVAQSPRYKIIEKRQSVAFWCNPISGHATLYWYQQILGQGPKLLIQFQNNGVVDDSQLPKDRFSAERLKGVDSTLKIQPAKLEDSAVYLCASSFTPHRDSNEQFFGPGTRLTVL.

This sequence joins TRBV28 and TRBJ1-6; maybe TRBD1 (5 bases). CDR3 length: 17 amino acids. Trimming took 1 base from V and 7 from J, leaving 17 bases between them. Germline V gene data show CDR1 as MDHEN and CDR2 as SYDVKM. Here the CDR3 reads CASSLSGASFWNSPLHF. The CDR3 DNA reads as TGTGCCAGCAGTTTATCTGGGGCCTCTTTTTGGAATTCACCCCTCCACTTT.

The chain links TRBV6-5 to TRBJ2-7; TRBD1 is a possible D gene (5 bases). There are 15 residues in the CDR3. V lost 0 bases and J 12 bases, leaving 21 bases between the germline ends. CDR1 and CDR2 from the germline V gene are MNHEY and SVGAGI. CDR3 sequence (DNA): TGTGCCAGCAGTTACTCCTCCAGGGCCCTAAGCACCCTGTACTTC. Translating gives CASSYSSRALSTLYF.

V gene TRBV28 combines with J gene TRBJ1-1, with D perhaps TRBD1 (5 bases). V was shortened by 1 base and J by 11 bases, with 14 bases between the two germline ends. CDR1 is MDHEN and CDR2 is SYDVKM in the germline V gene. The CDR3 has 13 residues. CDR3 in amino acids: CASSLSDIFRAFF. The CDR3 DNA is TGTGCCAGCAGTTTATCGGACATTTTTAGGGCTTTCTTT.

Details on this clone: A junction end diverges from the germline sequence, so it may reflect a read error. The CDR3, as DNA: TGTGCCAGCAGTGAAGCCGGACTAGCGGGGGCCCACTTC. Translating it yields CASSEAGLAGAHF. This sequence joins TRBV6-1 and TRBJ2-5, with TRBD2 matching over 13 bases. The CDR3 spans 13 residues. Germline CDR1 reads MNHNS; CDR2 reads SASEGT.

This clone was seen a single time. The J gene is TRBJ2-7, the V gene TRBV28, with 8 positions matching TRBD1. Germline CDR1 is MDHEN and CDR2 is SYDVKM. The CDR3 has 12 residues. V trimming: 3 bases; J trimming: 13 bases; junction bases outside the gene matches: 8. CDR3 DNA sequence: TGTGCCAGCAGTTTTCGGGGCGGGACAGGTTACTTC. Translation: CASSFRGGTGYF.

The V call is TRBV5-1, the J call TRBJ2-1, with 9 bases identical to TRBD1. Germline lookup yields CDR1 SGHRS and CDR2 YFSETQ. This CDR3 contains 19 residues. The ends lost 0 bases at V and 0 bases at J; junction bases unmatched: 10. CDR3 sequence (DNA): TGCGCCAGCAGCTTGGCGGGCACAGGGGGCCATAGCTCCTACAATGAGCAGTTCTTC. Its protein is CASSLAGTGGHSSYNEQFF.

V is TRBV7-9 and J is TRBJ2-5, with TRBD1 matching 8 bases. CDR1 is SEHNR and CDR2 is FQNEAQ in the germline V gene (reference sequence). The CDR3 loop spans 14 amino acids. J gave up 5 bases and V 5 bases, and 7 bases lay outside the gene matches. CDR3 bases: TGTGCCAGCAGCCCCGACAGGGGAACCGAGACCCAGTACTTC. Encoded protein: CASSPDRGTETQYF.

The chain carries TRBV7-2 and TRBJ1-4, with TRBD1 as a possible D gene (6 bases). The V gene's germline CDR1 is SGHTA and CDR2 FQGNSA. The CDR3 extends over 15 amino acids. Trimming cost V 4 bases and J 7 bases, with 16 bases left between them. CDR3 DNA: TGTGCCAGCAGCTCCTTTTTGGACAGCCCTGAAAAACTGTTTTTT. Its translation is CASSSFLDSPEKLFF.

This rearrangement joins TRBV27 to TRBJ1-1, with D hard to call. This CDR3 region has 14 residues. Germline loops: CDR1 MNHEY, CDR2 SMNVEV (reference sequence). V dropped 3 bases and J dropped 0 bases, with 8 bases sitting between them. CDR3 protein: CASSFGGLNTEAFF. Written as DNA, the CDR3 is TGTGCCAGCAGTTTTGGAGGTTTGAACACTGAAGCTTTCTTT.

CDR3 amino acids: CASGGQGNSPLHF. CDR3 nucleotides: TGTGCCAGCGGGGGACAGGGGAATTCACCCCTCCACTTT. This sequence joins TRBV19 and TRBJ1-6; 10 bases fit TRBD1. CDR3 length equals 13 residues. The J segment lost 7 bases and the V segment lost 9 bases, leaving 3 bases of the junction unmatched. From germline, CDR1 is LNHDA and CDR2 SQIVND (reference sequence).

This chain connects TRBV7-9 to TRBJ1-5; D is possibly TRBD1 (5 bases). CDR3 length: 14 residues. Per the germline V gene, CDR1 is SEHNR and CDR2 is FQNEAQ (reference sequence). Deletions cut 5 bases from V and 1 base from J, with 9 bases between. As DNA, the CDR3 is TGTGCCAGCAGCCCGGGGGACAGCAATCAGCCCCAGCATTTT. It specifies CASSPGDSNQPQHF.

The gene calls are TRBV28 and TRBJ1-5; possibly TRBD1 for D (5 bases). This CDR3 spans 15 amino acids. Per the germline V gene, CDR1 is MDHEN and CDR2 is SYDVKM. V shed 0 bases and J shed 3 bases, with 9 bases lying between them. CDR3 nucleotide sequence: TGTGCCAGCAGTTTATGGGGGGGTGACAATCAGCCCCAGCATTTT. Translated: CASSLWGGDNQPQHF.

The CDR3 loop reads CASSTPGQANSNQPQHF. CDR3 DNA: TGTGCCAGCAGTACACCGGGACAGGCCAATAGCAATCAGCCCCAGCATTTT. The genes are TRBV28 and TRBJ1-5; 8 bases align to TRBD1. The CDR3 has 17 residues. Germline trimming cut 5 bases from V and 0 bases from J; bases unmatched to any gene: 9. In germline, CDR1 is MDHEN, CDR2 SYDVKM.

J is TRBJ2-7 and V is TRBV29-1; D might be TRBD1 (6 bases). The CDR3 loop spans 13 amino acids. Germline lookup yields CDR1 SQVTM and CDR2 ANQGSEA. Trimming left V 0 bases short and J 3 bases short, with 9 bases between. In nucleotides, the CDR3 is TGCAGCGTTGAAGAGGCAGGGGACTACGAGCAGTACTTC. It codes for CSVEEAGDYEQYF.

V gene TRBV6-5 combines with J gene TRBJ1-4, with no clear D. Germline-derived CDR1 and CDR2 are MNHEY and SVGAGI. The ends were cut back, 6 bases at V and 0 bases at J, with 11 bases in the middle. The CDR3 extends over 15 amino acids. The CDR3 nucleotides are TGTGCCAGCAGAGACCACAGCACAACTAATGAAAAACTGTTTTTT. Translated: CASRDHSTTNEKLFF.

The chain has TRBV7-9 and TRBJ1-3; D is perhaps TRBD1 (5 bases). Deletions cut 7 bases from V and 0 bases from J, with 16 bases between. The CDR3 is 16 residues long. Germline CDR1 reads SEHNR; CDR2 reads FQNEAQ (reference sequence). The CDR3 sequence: CASTPRGGDSGNTIYF. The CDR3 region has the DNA TGTGCCAGCACCCCGCGCGGGGGAGACTCTGGAAACACCATATATTTT.

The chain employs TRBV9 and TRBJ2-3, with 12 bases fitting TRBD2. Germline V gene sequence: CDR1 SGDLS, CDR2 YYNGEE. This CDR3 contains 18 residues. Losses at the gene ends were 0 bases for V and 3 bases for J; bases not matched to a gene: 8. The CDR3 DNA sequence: TGTGCCAGCAGCGTAGCCCTAGCGGGGGGGCCCGGGACAGATACGCAGTATTTT. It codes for CASSVALAGGPGTDTQYF.

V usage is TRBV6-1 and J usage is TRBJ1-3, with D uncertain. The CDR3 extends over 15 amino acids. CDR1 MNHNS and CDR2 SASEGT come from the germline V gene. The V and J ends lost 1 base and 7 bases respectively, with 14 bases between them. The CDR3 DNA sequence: TGTGCCAGCAGTGAAGGGGCAGTAGGTGGGAACACCATATATTTT. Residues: CASSEGAVGGNTIYF.

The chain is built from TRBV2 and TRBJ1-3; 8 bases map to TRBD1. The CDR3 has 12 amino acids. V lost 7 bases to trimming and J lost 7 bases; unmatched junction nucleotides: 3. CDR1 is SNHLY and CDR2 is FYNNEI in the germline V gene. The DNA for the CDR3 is TGTGCCAGCAATCAGGGGGCGAACACCATATATTTT. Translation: CASNQGANTIYF.

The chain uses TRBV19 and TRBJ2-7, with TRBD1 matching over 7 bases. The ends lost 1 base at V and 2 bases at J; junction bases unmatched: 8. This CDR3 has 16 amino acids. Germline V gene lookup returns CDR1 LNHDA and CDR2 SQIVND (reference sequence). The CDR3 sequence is CASSIVGNRGAYEQYF. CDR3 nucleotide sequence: TGTGCCAGTAGTATAGTGGGCAACAGGGGAGCCTACGAGCAGTACTTC.